What follows is one T cell receptor (beta chain) and its context. The data belong to a study of blood T cell repertoires in COVID-19. Study background: T cells, B-cell-depleted T cells, or PBMCs provided the cDNA or gDNA that served as material.

Germline lookup yields CDR1 LNHDA and CDR2 SQIVND (reference sequence). CDR3 size: 14 residues. Losses at the gene ends were 5 bases for V and 7 bases for J; bases not matched to a gene: 8. The recovered donors of Cohort 3 showed two negative PCRs, clearance, or symptom resolution. In the authors' workflow: Scientists estimated how many nucleated cells there were by amplifying reference gene primers. Sequencing used immunoSEQ multiplex PCR; TCRdb keeps in-frame clones, though not all of them. For V, J and clone size, that table is used; D and trimming come from the DNA. Here the sample spans under 300,000 clones, approximately 84% being singletons.

The sequence came from a man aged 40-49 years who had recovered from COVID-19. The J gene is TRBJ1-2, the V gene TRBV19, with 9 bases identical to TRBD1. The sequenced material came from PBMCs or T cells enriched from blood (not recorded which). CDR3 in amino acids: CASSLDRGSVGYTF. CDR3 sequence (DNA): TGTGCCAGTAGTCTCGACAGGGGGTCGGTTGGCTACACCTTC.